Described below is a single TCR beta chain sequence and its context. Its target antigen remains unknown. No base quality information exists; no much larger clone differs at one position. This entry belongs to a study of PD-1 blockade in mismatch repair-deficient tumors (dated by TCRdb to about 2017). A note on the overall study: Between September 2013 and 2016, fewer than 90 consecutive patients with about a dozen mismatch repair-deficient cancer types, all previously treated and progressing, were enrolled in the trial. Tumor-associated T cell clones in the peripheral blood of patients responding to PD-1 blockade were tracked using deep sequencing of TCR CDR3 regions.

The paper's findings and limits, for the study overall: Clones residing in the tumor, which were often undetectable in blood before treatment, expanded quickly after pembrolizumab and then contracted, generally before radiologic responses.

Mismatch repair deficiency was established in every enrolled patient by polymerase chain reaction or immunohistochemistry. A few patients who responded to pembrolizumab therapy underwent TCR sequencing. The phase II trial prospectively tested pembrolizumab PD-1 blockade in advanced mismatch repair-deficient cancers regardless of tissue of origin. Peripheral blood T cell samples were collected serially, before PD-1 blockade began and at several time points afterward. Blood sampling times were reported as weeks after the first pembrolizumab dose. Library preparation used the immunoSEQ multiplex PCR assay. Entries here come from immuneACCESS through TCRdb and include only in-frame sequences with V and J called. Some clones fail to appear in such tables; in the studies checked, an unresolved V gene covers under half of the shortfall, and the cause of the remainder is unknown. The sample records 45,000 to 60,000 clones, more than 75% of which are singletons. Of the sample, about 3% is held by the ten largest clones.

The germline V gene encodes CDR1 SGHNT and CDR2 YYREEE (reference sequence). Clipping removes 2 bases from V and 4 bases from J, with 5 as the unmatched junction base count. There are 14 amino acids in the CDR3, from cysteine to phenylalanine inclusive. The sequence is cut down to CDR3 DNA, 42 bases in frame from base 1. This chain joins TRBV5-4 to TRBJ1-2; TRBD1 lines up with 7 middle nucleotides. This receptor was taken from an adult with mismatch repair-deficient cancer. The input for sequencing was peripheral blood, taken 4 weeks after starting pembrolizumab. The bases read TGTGCCAGCAGCTTACAGGGGCCAACCTATGGCTACACCTTC. Translated, it reads CASSLQGPTYGYTF.